The rows below give T cell receptor beta chains drawn from one sample of a study of TIL therapy for anti-PD-1-resistant metastatic lung cancer. The data were produced by immunoSEQ multiplex PCR, yet TCRdb's version contains in-frame clones alone and is incomplete. The sample shows roughly 60,000 clones, about nine tenths of them seen only once. The sequencing here drew on blood, taken at baseline. These receptors all stem from a person aged 25-80 years with non-small cell lung cancer. Each CDR3 is given with its conserved first and last residue. The D gene is left open where the match is weak. Not every row has a clone size; where given, it reads once, few, many or a size class.

j_call d_call clone_size cdr3_length v_call cdr3_nt cdr3_aa
TRBJ2-1 NA once 12 TRBV4-1 TGCGCCAGCAGCCAACTAGACAATGAGCAGTTCTTC CASSQLDNEQFF
TRBJ1-2 NA NA 13 TRBV6-5 TGTGCCAGCAGCCCCAGCCAAGGTTATGGCTACACCTTC CASSPSQGYGYTF
TRBJ1-1 NA NA 17 TRBV3-1/TRBV3-2 TGTGCCAGCAGCCAAGTACAGGGTATCCGGATGAACACTGAAGCTTTCTTT CASSQVQGIRMNTEAFF
TRBJ2-7 TRBD1 NA 14 TRBV29-1 TGCAGCGTTAAAGGGACAGGGGGCTACTACGAGCAGTACTTC CSVKGTGGYYEQYF
TRBJ1-2 NA NA 14 TRBV15 TGTGCCACCAGCAGAGAGGGACCAAGCCGAGGCTACACCTTC CATSREGPSRGYTF
TRBJ2-7 NA NA 14 TRBV27 TGTGCCAGCAGTTTATGGTCAGGGGAAGACGAGCAGTACTTC CASSLWSGEDEQYF
TRBJ2-3 TRBD2 NA 20 TRBV19 TGTGCCAGTAGTATACGCGGGACTAGCGCCCCGCTCCTTAGCACAGATACGCAGTATTTT CASSIRGTSAPLLSTDTQYF
TRBJ2-5 NA NA 15 TRBV24-1 TGTGCCACCAGTGACCCAACAACTCCTCAAGAGACCCAGTACTTC CATSDPTTPQETQYF
TRBJ2-1 NA NA 15 TRBV28 TGTGCCAGCAGGCTACAGGAAACGGGCTACAATGAGCAGTTCTTC CASRLQETGYNEQFF
TRBJ2-5 TRBD2 NA 16 TRBV10-2 TGCGCCAGCAGTGACCTTAGCGGGAGGGTTCGAGAGACCCAGTACTTC CASSDLSGRVRETQYF
TRBJ2-7 NA NA 15 TRBV5-6 TGTGCCAGCAGCTTGGTGTACGGGGGCGCCTACGAGCAGTACTTC CASSLVYGGAYEQYF
TRBJ1-2 NA NA 13 TRBV5-8 TGTGCCAGCAGCTTGGAAGTCGCAGGGAAAGACACCTTC CASSLEVAGKDTF
TRBJ2-5 TRBD2 NA 16 TRBV7-9 TGTGCCAGCAGCCCGGCGACTAGCGGGATATCAGAGACCCAGTACTTC CASSPATSGISETQYF
TRBJ1-1 NA NA 13 TRBV30 TGTGCCTGGAACTGGGGTAGGAACACTGAAGCTTTCTTT CAWNWGRNTEAFF
TRBJ2-1 TRBD2 NA 15 TRBV9 TGTGCCAGCAGCGTACTCGCGGGAGGCTTGGATGAGCAGTTCTTC CASSVLAGGLDEQFF
TRBJ2-6 NA NA 17 TRBV18 TGTGCCAGCTCAGGAGGGGGGGCCTACTCTGGGGCCAACGTCCTGACTTTC CASSGGGAYSGANVLTF
TRBJ1-5 NA NA 15 TRBV19 TGTGCCAGTAGTTTAGGGGCTACGGGCAATCAGCCCCAGCATTTT CASSLGATGNQPQHF
TRBJ1-2 TRBD1 NA 15 TRBV5-1 TGCGCCAGCAGCTTGGCCGCGGACAGGGGTTATGGCTACACCTTC CASSLAADRGYGYTF
TRBJ2-2 TRBD1 NA 15 TRBV6-5 TGTGCCAGCAGTTGGACAGGGGGCGAGGGCGGGGAGCTGTTTTTT CASSWTGGEGGELFF
TRBJ2-7 NA NA 13 TRBV28 TGTGCCAGCAGTCTCGTGGTAGGCGACGAGCAGTACTTC CASSLVVGDEQYF
TRBJ2-3 NA NA 14 TRBV28 TGTGCCAGCAGTTTAGGGGGCAGCACAGATACGCAGTATTTT CASSLGGSTDTQYF
TRBJ2-7 NA NA 14 TRBV30 TGTGCCTGGAGCGGAGGCGCAAGTGCCTACGAGCAGTACTTC CAWSGGASAYEQYF
TRBJ2-1 TRBD2 NA 16 TRBV7-3 TGTGCCAGCAGCCTAGGGACTAGCGGGGGGGTCAATGAGCAGTTCTTC CASSLGTSGGVNEQFF
TRBJ2-3 TRBD1 NA 17 TRBV10-1 TGCGCCAGCAGAGCGGACCCGGGACAGGGTGGTACAGATACGCAGTATTTT CASRADPGQGGTDTQYF
TRBJ2-7 NA NA 12 TRBV30 TGTGCCTGGAGTGTTGTTTCCTACGAGCAGTACTTC CAWSVVSYEQYF
TRBJ2-3 NA NA 13 TRBV6-6 TGTGCCATAGGGGGGACTAGCACAGATACGCAGTATTTT CAIGGTSTDTQYF
TRBJ2-1 TRBD2 NA 14 TRBV3-1/TRBV3-2 TGTGCCAGCAGCCAGGGGCTAGCGGGAGGAGAGCAGTTCTTC CASSQGLAGGEQFF
TRBJ1-1 TRBD1 NA 14 TRBV6-5 TGTGCCAGCAGTCGGACAGGTCTGAACACTGAAGCTTTCTTT CASSRTGLNTEAFF
TRBJ1-5 TRBD1 NA 15 TRBV5-8 TGTGCCAGCACCCTAGGACAGGGCGGCAATCAGCCCCAGCATTTT CASTLGQGGNQPQHF
TRBJ2-1 TRBD1 NA 14 TRBV27 TGTGCCACCGCGGATACGACAGGGGCCAATGAGCAGTTCTTC CATADTTGANEQFF
TRBJ2-1 TRBD2 once 16 TRBV28 TGTGCCAGCAGTTTAATCCGGGGTAGCGGGACAAATGAGCAGTTCTTC CASSLIRGSGTNEQFF
TRBJ2-1 TRBD2 NA 17 TRBV4-1 TGCGCCAGCAGCCAAGTCGGGCGACTAGCGGGGGGGGGTGAGCAGTTCTTC CASSQVGRLAGGGEQFF
TRBJ2-1 NA NA 12 TRBV7-9 TGTGCCAGCAGCTTACTGGTTGATGAGCAGTTCTTC CASSLLVDEQFF
TRBJ1-1 TRBD1 NA 14 TRBV6-5 TGTGCCAGCACAAACAGGGGGCTCGGAACTGAAGCTTTCTTT CASTNRGLGTEAFF
TRBJ2-7 TRBD1 NA 13 TRBV12-3/TRBV12-4 TGTGCCAGCAGGGTACAGGGGGGCTACGAGCAGTACTTC CASRVQGGYEQYF
TRBJ1-4 NA NA 14 TRBV11-2 TGTGCCAGCAGCTTCCAGGGGCAGGGGGAAAAACTGTTTTTT CASSFQGQGEKLFF
TRBJ2-1 NA NA 13 TRBV3-1/TRBV3-2 TGTGCCAGCAGCCGGCCAGTGGAAAATGAGCAGTTCTTC CASSRPVENEQFF
TRBJ2-3 TRBD1 NA 14 TRBV6-6 TGTGCCAGCTCGGACAGGGGGGGGACAGATACGCAGTATTTT CASSDRGGTDTQYF
TRBJ2-7 NA NA 13 TRBV9 TGTGCCAGCAGCGTAGACGGGGGTGACGAGCAGTACTTC CASSVDGGDEQYF
TRBJ2-7 TRBD1 NA 15 TRBV4-1 TGCGCCAGCAGCCAATCGACAGGGGCCTCCTACGAGCAGTACTTC CASSQSTGASYEQYF
TRBJ1-1 NA NA 15 TRBV30 TGTGCCTGGAACATCCTCCGGTCCTACAACACTGAAGCTTTCTTT CAWNILRSYNTEAFF
TRBJ2-7 TRBD2 NA 13 TRBV5-4 TGTGCCAGCAGCTTGAGAGCGGGGGAATATCGGTACTTC CASSLRAGEYRYF
TRBJ1-6 NA NA 14 TRBV6-5 TGTGCCAGCAAATCGGGCTCCTATAATTCACCCCTCCACTTT CASKSGSYNSPLHF
TRBJ1-2 NA once 13 TRBV27 TGTGCCAGCAGTCTCCGAGGGTACTATGGCTACACCTTC CASSLRGYYGYTF
TRBJ2-1 NA NA 14 TRBV7-2 TGTGCCAGCAGCCCAAGAATCGGTTACAATGAGCAGTTCTTC CASSPRIGYNEQFF